This T cell receptor (beta chain) was sequenced in a study of shared clonotypes between healthy human individuals (TCRdb year 2020). Notes on the research overall: The cohort included three men and a couple of women between 18 and 49 years of age. For each donor, CD4 naive and CD4 memory were each given three plates, CD8 naive was given two plates, and CD8 memory was given one plate. Blood TCR repertoires of roughly 5 healthy adults were deeply sequenced to estimate repertoire size and the extent of clonotype sharing between individuals. Each donor's leukapheresis produced roughly between roughly 0.85 and 10 billion PBMCs. To increase sequencing depth and limit assay-specific biases, TCR repertoire library preparation and sequencing were carried out by different laboratories using diverse techniques. Summary of the overall study and its limitations: Larger estimated clonotype richness was generally found for naive subsets than for memory subsets. Only blood was sampled, and tissue TCR repertoires likely differ from those in blood. Incomplete sequencing was indicated by rarefaction of sorted-subset datasets, despite the large sequencing depth. The genetic and exposure-history diversity represented was limited by the small number of donors. Based on pairwise subsampling, the degree of clonotype sharing among donors was expected to be affected by sequencing depth. Higher generation probabilities were observed for clonotypes shared by all four sorted-subset donors than for non-shared clonotypes. When a few donors were compared, the shared fraction of clonotypes was around 5% for naive CD4, around 3.5% for naive CD8, 2% to 2.5% for memory CD4, and around 0.4% for memory CD8.

A word on this clone: Its antigen is still unknown. Per-nucleotide qualities are absent, and no much larger clonotype sits a single base away.

TCR CDR3 regions were amplified from genomic DNA by multiplex PCR using the deep immunoSEQ assay. Extracted genomic DNA from each cell subset was spread evenly across all wells of several immunoSEQ 96-well plates, with each plate serving as a replicate. Each replicate PCR for sorted subsets received around 200 ng genomic DNA, equal to around 32,000 T cell genomes. Purified libraries were measured with a Qubit 3.0 fluorometer, size-checked on a Bioanalyzer 2100, and measured again with the KAPA Library Quantification kit. Every immunoSEQ 96-well plate was sequenced on a separate single-read 150-cycle Illumina NextSeq 550 flow cell. The authors' pipeline ran thus. Because only junctional sequences without quality scores were contained in the immunoSEQ output, filtering matching that applied to full-length reads could not be performed. Sequences were annotated with PyIR, a Python wrapper for IgBLAST v1.9, and V/J genes and CDR3 were assigned using IMGT germline references. Reads were filtered out if the reads had weak V/J assignments (E-value above 1e-6), no CDR3, stop codons, out-of-frame junctions, or ambiguous translated residues. A V3J clonotype was defined by an identical inferred V gene, J gene, and CDR3 amino acid sequence. To compute the percentage overlap between repertoires, the number of shared unique clonotypes was divided by the size of the smaller repertoire. Richness of each repertoire was evaluated using RTK rarefaction, the Chao1 estimator, and Recon v2.1 estimates of unobserved clonotypes. For all TCRbeta clonotypes obtained by the gDNA method from several donors, generation probabilities were computed with OLGA. TCRdb limited this immuneACCESS table to in-frame rearrangements with V and J called. A share of clones is missing; checked studies link under half to unresolved V genes, and the rest is unexplained. V and J calls and clone size are copied from that table; D and trimming were computed from the DNA. The sample includes a few million clones, with approximately 92% observed a single time. The top ten clonotypes cover about 1.6% of the sample.

The CDR3 runs 16 residues from the cysteine to the phenylalanine. Only the CDR3 portion is preserved as DNA: 48 bases, with reading frame beginning at the first base. V loses 1 base at its end and J loses 3 bases; junction bases beyond the gene matches: 7. CDR1 and CDR2 were assigned from the germline V gene (reference sequence) as LNHNV and YYDKDF. CD8 naive samples were CD45RO-negative cells positively selected for CCR7, giving a CD45RA+CCR7+ population that excluded TemRA cells. The donors were healthy, HIV-negative adults who had no recently reported acute infections or vaccinations. All donors were Caucasian adults living in Nashville, Tennessee, USA. After blood collection by leukapheresis, PBMCs were isolated using Ficoll-Histopaque density gradient centrifugation and then cryopreserved in the vapor phase of liquid nitrogen. Analytical flow cytometry was used to check the purity and quantity of every magnetically sorted T cell population. Genomic DNA was isolated from each sorted fraction and quantified by UV absorbance on a Nanodrop 2000c.

Specimen: naive CD8+ T cells from PBMCs. The cell subset or site label of this sample denotes: CD45RA+CCR7+. The rearrangement joined TRBV15 to TRBJ2-5; 8 bases in the middle match TRBD2. This clonotype was obtained from a young man in good health. Some clones in this sample may be carry-over from other donors' samples. The sequenced DNA: TGTGCCACCAGCAGAGGTCTTGCAGCGGGGGAAGAGACCCAGTACTTC. This translates into CATSRGLAAGEETQYF.